This record concerns one T cell receptor (beta chain) sequence. With V trimmed by 11 bases and J by 3 bases, 10 bases remained unmatched. The CDR3 extends over 13 amino acids. Germline V CDR1 and CDR2: MNHEY, SVGAGI. This record belongs to a study of T-cell memory formation after mild COVID-19. MiXCR was run by TCRdb on the 5' RACE reads, yielding one entry per CDR3 protein. The sample consists of fewer than 250,000 distinct CDR3 sequences, 25% to 35% of them appearing once. Sequencing used PBMCs or a T cell subset sorted from them (not recorded which). The chain joins TRBV6-5 to TRBJ2-7; TRBD2 aligns across 7 bases. The TCR was taken from an adult woman who had mild COVID-19 (a few samples of this study predate the infection). Cell type and time point are not known. The CDR3 sequence: CAAARTRNYEQYF. The CDR3 DNA follows: TGTGCCGCCGCCAGGACTAGAAACTACGAGCAGTACTTC.